Shown below are 19 T cell receptor beta chains from a single sample sequenced in a study of blood T cell repertoires in COVID-19. This table comes from immunoSEQ multiplex PCR, and its TCRdb copy is limited to in-frame clones, with some not included. The sample includes roughly 400,000 clones, around nine tenths of them seen just once. The sequencing sample was made of PBMCs or T cells enriched from blood (not recorded which). These receptors were collected from a woman aged 45-60 years who had recovered from COVID-19.

This sequence joins TRBV2 and TRBJ1-1; TRBD1 matches 7 bases. V shed 1 base and J 0 bases; nucleotides not matched to a gene: 5. Germline CDR1 is SNHLY and CDR2 is FYNNEI. The CDR3 totals 16 residues. CDR3 sequence (DNA): TGTGCCAGCAGTGAAGTTTTCGGGACAGTGAACACTGAAGCTTTCTTT. It translates to CASSEVFGTVNTEAFF. Based on the CDR3 plus reference TRBV2 and TRBJ1-1, the full variable domain is EPEVTQTPSHQVTQMGQEVILRCVPISNHLYFYWYRQILGQKVEFLVSFYNNEISEKSEIFDDQFSVERPDGSNFTLKIRSTKLEDSAMYFCASSEVFGTVNTEAFFGQGTRLTVV.

There are many counts of this clone. V usage is TRBV7-9 and J usage is TRBJ2-7, with D possibly TRBD1 on 5 matching bases. The CDR3 extends over 14 amino acids. Between the trimmed V and J ends, which lost 1 base and 11 bases, there was a span of 18 bases. CDR1 and CDR2 from the germline V gene are SEHNR and FQNEAQ (reference sequence). CDR3 protein: CASSLGRDRPKEYF. Written as DNA, the CDR3 is TGTGCCAGCAGCTTAGGCCGAGACAGACCAAAGGAGTACTTC.

This chain joins TRBV7-2 and TRBJ2-1, with unresolved D. V dropped 3 bases and J dropped 10 bases, with 16 bases sitting between them. The CDR3 has 14 residues. Per the germline V gene, CDR1 is SGHTA and CDR2 is FQGNSA. CDR3 loop: CASSLAQTGVEQFF. CDR3 bases: TGTGCCAGCAGCTTGGCCCAGACCGGAGTGGAGCAGTTCTTC.

J is TRBJ1-5 and V is TRBV10-1; 10 bases align to TRBD1. In germline, CDR1 is WNHNN, CDR2 SYGVQD (reference sequence). J was trimmed by 10 bases and V by 6 bases; bases with no gene match: 9. The CDR3 contains 14 residues. As DNA, the CDR3 is TGCGCCAGCAGGATCAGACAGGGGGCGGACCCCCAGCATTTT. As protein: CASRIRQGADPQHF.

This chain connects TRBV4-3 to TRBJ1-2; D not certain. Germline lookup yields CDR1 LGHNA and CDR2 YSLEER. Trimming left V 3 bases short and J 7 bases short, with 9 bases between. The CDR3 is made up of 12 amino acids. The CDR3 region is CASSHKPGGYTF. DNA of the CDR3: TGCGCCAGCAGCCATAAGCCGGGTGGCTACACCTTC.

CDR3 residues: CASRTGLTEAFF. The CDR3, as DNA: TGTGCCAGCAGAACAGGGTTAACTGAAGCTTTCTTT. The genes are TRBV2 and TRBJ1-1, with TRBD1 as a possible D gene (6 bases). V lost 6 bases and J lost 5, with 10 bases in between. Germline V gives CDR1 SNHLY, CDR2 FYNNEI. This CDR3 comprises 12 residues.

The rearrangement uses TRBV5-1 and TRBJ2-7; maybe TRBD1 (6 bases). Germline CDR1 and CDR2: SGHRS and YFSETQ. There are 13 residues in the CDR3. Trimming removed 4 bases from V and 1 base from J, with 9 bases in between. CDR3: CASSTTGSYEQYF. In DNA, the CDR3 is TGCGCCAGCAGCACGACAGGTTCCTACGAGCAGTACTTC.

This sequence joins TRBV7-6 and TRBJ1-2; no clear D. Germline CDR1 SGHVS, CDR2 FNYEAQ. The germline V and J ends were trimmed by 1 base and 3 bases, with 15 bases remaining between them. There are 16 residues in the CDR3. CDR3 protein: CASSLDSGGGDYGYTF. The CDR3 DNA reads as TGTGCCAGCAGCTTAGATAGCGGTGGTGGCGACTATGGCTACACCTTC.

The gene calls are TRBV2 and TRBJ2-7; 7 nucleotides line up with TRBD2. V lost 2 bases to trimming and J lost 6 bases; unmatched junction nucleotides: 7. Germline CDR1 is SNHLY and CDR2 is FYNNEI. The CDR3 consists of 14 residues. Written as DNA, the CDR3 is TGTGCCAGCAGTGAACAGTTGGGGGGGTTCGAGCAGTACTTC. Protein sequence: CASSEQLGGFEQYF. The whole variable domain, filled in from reference TRBV2 and TRBJ2-7, reads EPEVTQTPSHQVTQMGQEVILRCVPISNHLYFYWYRQILGQKVEFLVSFYNNEISEKSEIFDDQFSVERPDGSNFTLKIRSTKLEDSAMYFCASSEQLGGFEQYFGPGTRLTVT.

The V gene is TRBV2, the J gene TRBJ2-6, with TRBD1 matching over 10 bases. The CDR3 runs 19 residues. Unmatched junction bases numbered 11, after V lost 4 bases and J lost 2 bases. Germline V CDR1 and CDR2: SNHLY, FYNNEI. The CDR3 region has the DNA TGTGCCAGCAGTGGGACAGGGGGTTTCTCTTTCGCTGGGGCCAACGTCCTGACTTTC. Translated: CASSGTGGFSFAGANVLTF.

The J gene is TRBJ2-3, the V gene TRBV27, with a tentative D call TRBD1 (6 bases). The V gene's germline CDR1 is MNHEY and CDR2 SMNVEV (reference sequence). V was cut by 0 bases and J by 1 base, with 14 bases left in between. The CDR3 sequence is 17 residues long. This CDR3 is CASSLSDRAGGTDTQYF. The CDR3 DNA follows: TGTGCCAGCAGTTTATCGGATAGGGCAGGGGGCACAGATACGCAGTATTTT.

Of note for this clone: At one end the junction does not follow the germline gene, possibly because of a read error. The genes are TRBV29-1 and TRBJ1-2, with TRBD1 matching over 7 bases. Germline loops: CDR1 SQVTM, CDR2 ANQGSEA. The CDR3 is made up of 8 amino acids. CDR3: CSADGTAF. CDR3 DNA: TGCAGCGCTGACGGGACAGCTTTC.

This clone was recorded once. The V and J genes are TRBV5-3 and TRBJ1-2; TRBD1 aligns across 7 bases. TRBV5-3 is identified as an open reading frame with a role that is uncertain. With V trimmed by 5 bases and J by 6 bases, 4 bases remained unmatched. This CDR3 is 12 amino acids long. The DNA of the CDR3 is TGTGCCAGAAGTTACAGGGGTAATGGCTACACCTTC. Translation: CARSYRGNGYTF.

The chain combines TRBV7-2 with TRBJ2-3; TRBD1 might be the D (5 bases). In germline, CDR1 is SGHTA, CDR2 FQGNSA. This CDR3 comprises 14 residues. The V gene lost 6 bases and the J gene lost 2 bases, with 12 bases spanning the gap. For the CDR3, the DNA is TGTGCCAGCAGGGCAGCAGGGTCCACAGATACGCAGTATTTT. It encodes CASRAAGSTDTQYF. Complete variable domain (other parts from reference TRBV7-2 and TRBJ2-3): GAGVSQSPSNKVTEKGKDVELRCDPISGHTALYWYRQSLGQGLEFLIYFQGNSAPDKSGLPSDRFSAERTGGSVSTLTIQRTQQEDSAVYLCASRAAGSTDTQYFGPGTRLTVL.

This chain joins TRBV2 and TRBJ1-4; D is unresolved. Between the trimmed V and J ends, which lost 6 bases and 6 bases, there was a span of 5 bases. CDR3 length: 11 amino acids. Germline CDR1 is SNHLY and CDR2 is FYNNEI. The CDR3, as DNA: TGTGCCAGCAGGGGAGATGAAAAACTGTTTTTT. Translated, it gives CASRGDEKLFF. Supplemented by reference TRBV2 and TRBJ1-4, the full variable domain reads EPEVTQTPSHQVTQMGQEVILRCVPISNHLYFYWYRQILGQKVEFLVSFYNNEISEKSEIFDDQFSVERPDGSNFTLKIRSTKLEDSAMYFCASRGDEKLFFGSGTQLSVL.

The genes are TRBV7-9 and TRBJ1-6; the D gene is possibly TRBD1 (6 bases). There are 15 residues in the CDR3. Deletions cut 5 bases from V and 8 bases from J, with 16 bases between. Looked up from germline, CDR1 is SEHNR and CDR2 is FQNEAQ (reference sequence). The CDR3, as DNA: TGTGCCAGCAGCCCCAGGGGACACGGAGATTCACCCCTCCACTTT. Its protein is CASSPRGHGDSPLHF.

The chain joins TRBV27 to TRBJ1-2; no clear D gene. Germline CDR1 reads MNHEY; CDR2 reads SMNVEV (reference sequence). The length of the CDR3 is 13 residues. V was clipped by 6 bases and J by 5 bases, with 13 bases between them. CDR3 sequence (DNA): TGTGCCAGCAGCACGGCAGGAGGATATGGCTACACCTTC. Protein sequence: CASSTAGGYGYTF.

The V and J genes are TRBV30 and TRBJ1-5, with D possibly matching TRBD1 (6 bases). Trimming pared 2 bases from V and 3 bases from J, leaving 11 bases between. Germline CDR1 and CDR2: GTSNPN and SVGIG (reference sequence). This CDR3 has 14 residues. The CDR3 loop is CAWSMGHFNQPQHF. The CDR3 bases are TGTGCCTGGAGTATGGGACACTTCAATCAGCCCCAGCATTTT. The full variable domain, in which reference TRBV30 and TRBJ1-5 provide the parts outside the CDR3, is SQTIHQWPATLVQPVGSPLSLECTVEGTSNPNLYWYRQAAGRGLQLLFYSVGIGQISSEVPQNLSASRPQDRQFILSSKKLLLSDSGFYLCAWSMGHFNQPQHFGDGTRLSIL.

CDR3 region: CASSPESPMNTEAFF. CDR3 coding DNA: TGTGCCAGCTCACCAGAGAGCCCGATGAACACTGAAGCTTTCTTT. The rearrangement uses TRBV18 and TRBJ1-1; D gene ambiguous. The CDR3 is 15 amino acids. Germline V gene data show CDR1 as KGHSH and CDR2 as LQKENI. Trimming removed 2 bases from V and 0 bases from J, with 10 bases in between.